The rows below give T cell receptor beta chains drawn from one sample of a study of blood T cell repertoires in COVID-19. Method: immunoSEQ multiplex PCR; TCRdb's copy keeps in-frame clones and lacks some. This table has fewer than 350,000 clones, roughly 87% appearing once. The sequenced sample was peripheral blood. Receptor source: a man aged 25 to 40 with COVID-19, enrolled during active disease. The CDR3 runs from the conserved cysteine through the conserved F or W. A D gene is named only where the DNA matches it firmly. Clone size appears in some rows only: once, few, many, or a class for an expanded clone.

V,size,J,D,DNA,CDR3
TRBV6-1,NA,TRBJ1-1,NA,TGTGCCAGCAGTGACGGACTGACTCCCCCATCTGAAGCTTTCTTT,CASSDGLTPPSEAFF
TRBV29-1,NA,TRBJ1-2,TRBD1,TGCAGCGTTACGGGACAGGGGTCTAACTATGGCTACACCTTC,CSVTGQGSNYGYTF
TRBV19,NA,TRBJ1-6,NA,TGTGCCAGTAGTATATTTGCCGTCCAGGACTATAATTCACCCCTCCACTTT,CASSIFAVQDYNSPLHF
TRBV7-9,once,TRBJ1-4,TRBD1,TGTGCCAGCAGCTTAATGGGACAGGTTAATGAAAAACTGTTTTTT,CASSLMGQVNEKLFF
TRBV30,NA,TRBJ2-2,TRBD1,TGTGCCTGGAAGGGCGCAGGGGGATTAAAAACCGGGGAGCTGTTTTTT,CAWKGAGGLKTGELFF
TRBV7-2,NA,TRBJ2-1,NA,TGTGCCAGCAGCCAGCCGGGATCAAAAGCCGATGAGCAGTTCTTC,CASSQPGSKADEQFF
TRBV12-2,NA,TRBJ2-1,NA,TGTGCAAGTCATAAGCTAGCGGGAGGGCCCTACAATGAGCAGTTCTTC,CASHKLAGGPYNEQFF
TRBV5-6,NA,TRBJ2-7,NA,TGTGCCAGCAGGAGGAGGGGGCAGGTGGGCTACGAGCAGTACTTC,CASRRRGQVGYEQYF
TRBV28,NA,TRBJ1-5,NA,TGTGCCAGCAGTCCGGCGGGGGGCAATCAGCCCCAGCATTTT,CASSPAGGNQPQHF
TRBV9,NA,TRBJ2-3,TRBD2,TGTGCCAGCAGCGTATATCAGCGGGGGGGCACAGATACGCAGTATTTT,CASSVYQRGGTDTQYF
TRBV5-4,NA,TRBJ2-1,NA,TGTGCCAGCAGCGTCGGAGGGCCCTCCTACAATGAGCAGTTCTTC,CASSVGGPSYNEQFF
TRBV6-5,NA,TRBJ1-3,NA,TGTGCCAGCAGTTACGCAGAACACTCTGGAAACACCATATATTTT,CASSYAEHSGNTIYF
TRBV7-3,NA,TRBJ2-2,NA,TGTGCCAGCAGGACGGGACTCCTGAACACCGGGGAGCTGTTTTTT,CASRTGLLNTGELFF
TRBV6-5,NA,TRBJ2-7,NA,TGTGCCAGCAGTTACTCGCCCAGGGTCGAGCAGTACTTC,CASSYSPRVEQYF
TRBV6-2/TRBV6-3,NA,TRBJ1-1,NA,TGTGCCAGCAGTTACTCGCCAGGGTCTGCAGCTTTCTTT,CASSYSPGSAAFF
TRBV19,NA,TRBJ1-2,NA,TGTGCCAGTAGTACCAGGGGACGCACAGGCAACTATGGCTACACCTTC,CASSTRGRTGNYGYTF
TRBV1,NA,TRBJ1-2,NA,TGCACCAGCAGCCAAGACGGTGCTTCTGACTATGGCTACACCTTC,CTSSQDGASDYGYTF
TRBV18,NA,TRBJ2-7,TRBD1,TGTGCCAGCTCACCACCGGGACAGGGGCTTTTCGAGCAGTACTTC,CASSPPGQGLFEQYF
TRBV7-3,NA,TRBJ2-1,TRBD2,TGTGCCAGCAGCCCTGGACTAGCGGGAGCTTACAATGAGCAGTTCTTC,CASSPGLAGAYNEQFF
TRBV6-2/TRBV6-3,NA,TRBJ1-2,NA,TGTGCCAGCAGTTCTGGACAGAACTATGGCTACACCTTC,CASSSGQNYGYTF
TRBV10-3,NA,TRBJ2-3,NA,TGTGCCATCAGTGACAGGACAAGCACAGATACGCAGTATTTT,CAISDRTSTDTQYF
TRBV10-3,NA,TRBJ1-2,TRBD1,TGTGCCATCAGTGACATAGGACAGGGGGCTGGCTACACCTTC,CAISDIGQGAGYTF
TRBV9,NA,TRBJ2-7,NA,TGTGCCAGCAGCGCACCGGGACTTCCCTACGAGCAGTACTTC,CASSAPGLPYEQYF
TRBV7-9,NA,TRBJ2-1,TRBD1,TGTGCCAGCAGCTTAGAGGGACAGGGGGTGCGCAATGAGCAGTTCTTC,CASSLEGQGVRNEQFF
TRBV6-6,NA,TRBJ2-3,TRBD2,TGTGCCAGCAGTCCCCTTTCTAGCGGGGGGTTTACAGATACGCAGTATTTT,CASSPLSSGGFTDTQYF
TRBV4-1,NA,TRBJ2-3,NA,TGCGCCAGCAGCCAAGATGGTAGTACGCAGTATTTT,CASSQDGSTQYF
TRBV19,NA,TRBJ2-2,TRBD1,TGTGCCAGCACTCGACAGGGATACACCGGGGAGCTGTTTTTT,CASTRQGYTGELFF
TRBV19,NA,TRBJ1-5,NA,TGTGCCAGTAGTATTAAACGGAGCCAGCCCCAGCATTTT,CASSIKRSQPQHF
TRBV7-6,NA,TRBJ2-5,NA,TGTGCCAGCAGCTTACTTCAGGAGACCCAGTACTTC,CASSLLQETQYF
TRBV27,NA,TRBJ2-1,NA,TGTGCCAGCAGCGTGTGGGGGGGCACAAACAATGAGCAGTTCTTC,CASSVWGGTNNEQFF
TRBV14,NA,TRBJ2-5,NA,TGTGCCAGCAGCCTTAAAGAGCCGGGCCAAGAGACCCAGTACTTC,CASSLKEPGQETQYF
TRBV19,NA,TRBJ1-5,NA,TGTGCCAGTAGTAACCCAGGGACATACTATAGCAATCAGCCCCAGCATTTT,CASSNPGTYYSNQPQHF
TRBV7-8,NA,TRBJ2-3,NA,TGTGCCAGCAGCCTTCTCAACGGTGATACGCAGTATTTT,CASSLLNGDTQYF
TRBV11-2,few,TRBJ1-5,TRBD1,TGTGCCAGCACCGGGACAGTTGGGCAGCCCCAGCATTTT,CASTGTVGQPQHF
TRBV15,NA,TRBJ2-2,TRBD1,TGTGCCACCAGCACGGGACAGGGTTGGACCGGGGAGCTGTTTTTT,CATSTGQGWTGELFF
TRBV7-8,few,TRBJ2-5,NA,TGTGCCAGCAGCCTAAGTAGGGGGCAAGAGACCCAGTACTTC,CASSLSRGQETQYF
TRBV7-9,NA,TRBJ2-7,NA,TGTGCCAGCAGCCTAACGATAGCTGCCTACGAGCAGTACTTC,CASSLTIAAYEQYF
TRBV19,NA,TRBJ2-5,TRBD2,TGTGCCAGTAGCCAGCGGGAGGGCTTTGAAGAGACCCAGTACTTC,CASSQREGFEETQYF
TRBV2,NA,TRBJ2-7,NA,TGTGCCAGCAAGGAGGAAGTGATCACCTACGAGCAGTACTTC,CASKEEVITYEQYF
TRBV28,NA,TRBJ2-7,NA,TGTGCCAGCAGTTTGGCGGGGATGGCGTACGAGCAGTACTTC,CASSLAGMAYEQYF
TRBV13,NA,TRBJ2-2,TRBD1,TGTGCCAGCAGCTTAGGTTCGGACAGGGTTAGGGGAAACACCGGGGAGCTGTTTTTT,CASSLGSDRVRGNTGELFF
TRBV12-3/TRBV12-4,NA,TRBJ2-7,NA,TGTGCCAGCAGTACCGGTCCTACGGGGGAGCAGTACTTC,CASSTGPTGEQYF
TRBV19,NA,TRBJ1-5,TRBD1,TGTGCCAGTAGGACTAAAGGGGACAGGCTTGGTCAGCCCCAGCATTTT,CASRTKGDRLGQPQHF
TRBV7-3,NA,TRBJ2-5,TRBD1,TGTGCCAGCAGCCCTAGGACAGGGAAGGGCGATGAGACCCAGTACTTC,CASSPRTGKGDETQYF
TRBV19,NA,TRBJ1-2,NA,TGTGCCAGTAGTCCACAGGGTACGAACTATGGCTACACCTTC,CASSPQGTNYGYTF
TRBV27,NA,TRBJ2-1,TRBD2,TGTGCCAGCAGTCAGGGGACTAGCGGGAGATTGGTGTACAATGAGCAGTTCTTC,CASSQGTSGRLVYNEQFF
TRBV7-7,NA,TRBJ2-5,NA,TGTGCCAGCAGCCTTAGAAGCGGGCCCCAAGAGACCCAGTACTTC,CASSLRSGPQETQYF
TRBV9,NA,TRBJ2-6,NA,TGTGCCAGCAGCCTGACAGGCTCCTCTGGGGCCAACGTCCTGACTTTC,CASSLTGSSGANVLTF
TRBV24-1,once,TRBJ2-1,TRBD2,TGTGCCACCAGTGAGTCGACTAGCGGGGGCCCCAAGGACAATGAGCAGTTCTTC,CATSESTSGGPKDNEQFF
TRBV5-4,NA,TRBJ2-7,TRBD2,TGTGCCAGCAGCCGACTAGCCAATACCTACGAGCAGTACTTC,CASSRLANTYEQYF
TRBV25-1,NA,TRBJ1-5,NA,TGTGCCAGCGTCGCAGGGGATGAACATCAGCCCCAGCATTTT,CASVAGDEHQPQHF
TRBV6-5,NA,TRBJ1-1,TRBD1,TGTGCCAGCAGTTACCGTACAGGGGGCGACACTGAAGCTTTCTTT,CASSYRTGGDTEAFF
TRBV5-6,once,TRBJ2-7,TRBD1,TGTGCCAGCAGCTCAGGGGGCGCCGGTTACTACGAGCAGTACTTC,CASSSGGAGYYEQYF
TRBV6-4,NA,TRBJ1-5,TRBD1,TGTGCCAGCACCGGGACAGGGGCGAATAGCAATCAGCCCCAGCATTTT,CASTGTGANSNQPQHF